A selection of T cell receptor beta chains follows, all from one sample in a study of T cells in localized non-small cell lung cancer. TCRdb keeps only in-frame clones here, not all; method: immunoSEQ multiplex PCR. The sample lists 60,000 to 65,000 clones; 85% to 90% were seen once. The sample in question was peripheral blood, obtained before any cancer treatment. All receptors come from a woman aged 35 to 70 with stage I lung adenocarcinoma. CDR3s include the opening cysteine and the closing phenylalanine or tryptophan. Fields, in order: V gene, J gene, clone size, D gene, CDR3 protein, CDR3 DNA. A D gene is named only where the DNA matches it firmly. Size tells how often a clone was seen (once, few, many) or the class of an expanded clone, and some rows leave it out.

V: TRBV19
J: TRBJ1-1
size: -
D: -
CDR3: CASSLIPGDTEAFF
DNA: TGTGCCAGTAGTTTGATTCCCGGGGACACTGAAGCTTTCTTT

V: TRBV19
J: TRBJ2-2
size: -
D: TRBD1
CDR3: CASSIRTGQGTGELFF
DNA: TGTGCCAGTAGTATAAGGACGGGACAGGGCACCGGGGAGCTGTTTTTT

V: TRBV30
J: TRBJ1-2
size: -
D: -
CDR3: CAWSLGFYGYTF
DNA: TGTGCCTGGAGTCTAGGGTTCTATGGCTACACCTTC

V: TRBV18
J: TRBJ2-7
size: -
D: TRBD1
CDR3: CASSPPGQGDSYEQYF
DNA: TGTGCCAGCTCTCCTCCGGGACAGGGGGATTCCTACGAGCAGTACTTC

V: TRBV2
J: TRBJ2-2
size: -
D: -
CDR3: CASSEGGANTGELFF
DNA: TGTGCCAGCAGTGAAGGCGGGGCGAACACCGGGGAGCTGTTTTTT

V: TRBV5-1
J: TRBJ1-6
size: -
D: -
CDR3: CASSYTPEYNSPLHF
DNA: TGCGCCAGCAGCTACACCCCGGAGTATAATTCACCCCTCCACTTT

V: TRBV7-3
J: TRBJ1-2
size: few
D: -
CDR3: CASSLNQGSLEGYTF
DNA: TGTGCCAGCAGCTTAAATCAGGGGTCACTGGAGGGCTACACCTTC

V: TRBV6-6
J: TRBJ2-7
size: -
D: TRBD1
CDR3: CASRDLDRPYEQYF
DNA: TGTGCCAGCAGAGACTTGGACAGGCCCTACGAGCAGTACTTC

V: TRBV30
J: TRBJ1-5
size: -
D: -
CDR3: CAWSQEGFGNQPQHF
DNA: TGTGCCTGGAGTCAGGAGGGGTTTGGCAATCAGCCCCAGCATTTT

V: TRBV7-9
J: TRBJ1-4
size: -
D: -
CDR3: CASSPRTVVREKLFF
DNA: TGTGCCAGCAGCCCGCGGACGGTAGTCAGGGAAAAACTGTTTTTT

V: TRBV28
J: TRBJ1-1
size: -
D: -
CDR3: CASRSGAFNTEAFF
DNA: TGTGCCAGCAGGTCGGGAGCCTTTAACACTGAAGCTTTCTTT

V: TRBV18
J: TRBJ1-1
size: -
D: -
CDR3: CASSRGGLGTEAFF
DNA: TGTGCCAGCTCACGGGGGGGGCTCGGCACTGAAGCTTTCTTT

V: TRBV27
J: TRBJ1-6
size: -
D: -
CDR3: CASSLSRINNSPLHF
DNA: TGTGCCAGCAGTTTAAGTCGGATAAATAATTCACCCCTCCACTTT

V: TRBV18
J: TRBJ1-2
size: -
D: TRBD1
CDR3: CASSPQNRDRGYGYTF
DNA: TGTGCCAGCTCACCACAAAACCGGGACAGGGGCTATGGCTACACCTTC

V: TRBV19
J: TRBJ2-1
size: once
D: -
CDR3: CASSIAGESSYNEQFF
DNA: TGTGCCAGTAGTATAGCAGGGGAAAGCTCCTACAATGAGCAGTTCTTC

V: TRBV6-6
J: TRBJ1-2
size: -
D: TRBD1
CDR3: CASSYGQTGVGYTF
DNA: TGTGCCAGCAGTTACGGTCAGACAGGGGTGGGCTACACCTTC

V: TRBV11-2
J: TRBJ1-1
size: -
D: -
CDR3: CASSLVGARGPEAFF
DNA: TGTGCCAGCAGCTTAGTGGGGGCGCGAGGGCCTGAAGCTTTCTTT

V: TRBV5-1
J: TRBJ2-4
size: -
D: TRBD2
CDR3: CASSLTGLAENIQYF
DNA: TGCGCCAGCAGCTTAACGGGACTAGCGGAAAACATTCAGTACTTC

V: TRBV18
J: TRBJ1-1
size: -
D: -
CDR3: CASSPQPGANTEAFF
DNA: TGTGCCAGCTCACCACAACCGGGGGCAAACACTGAAGCTTTCTTT

V: TRBV5-1
J: TRBJ1-5
size: -
D: TRBD1
CDR3: CASSLGQGSHQPQHF
DNA: TGCGCCAGCAGCTTGGGACAGGGATCGCATCAGCCCCAGCATTTT

V: TRBV7-8
J: TRBJ1-1
size: -
D: -
CDR3: CASSLAPGDPNTEAFF
DNA: TGTGCCAGCAGCTTAGCCCCGGGGGACCCAAACACTGAAGCTTTCTTT

V: TRBV10-2
J: TRBJ1-1
size: -
D: -
CDR3: CASTAGHVNTEAFF
DNA: TGCGCCAGCACGGCGGGACACGTCAACACTGAAGCTTTCTTT